This T cell receptor (beta chain) was captured by sequencing in a study of T cell changes during pregnancy in multiple sclerosis. With 2 bases clipped from V and 0 bases from J, the junction kept 12 bases outside the gene matches. This CDR3 is built from 20 residues. Looked up from germline, CDR1 is SGHRS and CDR2 is YFSETQ. Measured with immunoSEQ multiplex PCR; TCRdb has only the in-frame clones, and not every one. Among tens of thousands of clones, about 92% were seen once, and the ten largest hold roughly 2.5%. J is TRBJ1-6 and V is TRBV5-1; 9 bases line up with TRBD1. The receptor comes from a female donor with multiple sclerosis, enrolled in a pregnancy study. The starting material was peripheral blood, obtained in the second trimester of pregnancy. The CDR3 loop reads CASSFADRGSSSSYNSPLHF. The DNA for the CDR3 is TGCGCCAGCAGCTTCGCCGACAGGGGGTCATCGAGCTCCTATAATTCACCCCTCCACTTT.